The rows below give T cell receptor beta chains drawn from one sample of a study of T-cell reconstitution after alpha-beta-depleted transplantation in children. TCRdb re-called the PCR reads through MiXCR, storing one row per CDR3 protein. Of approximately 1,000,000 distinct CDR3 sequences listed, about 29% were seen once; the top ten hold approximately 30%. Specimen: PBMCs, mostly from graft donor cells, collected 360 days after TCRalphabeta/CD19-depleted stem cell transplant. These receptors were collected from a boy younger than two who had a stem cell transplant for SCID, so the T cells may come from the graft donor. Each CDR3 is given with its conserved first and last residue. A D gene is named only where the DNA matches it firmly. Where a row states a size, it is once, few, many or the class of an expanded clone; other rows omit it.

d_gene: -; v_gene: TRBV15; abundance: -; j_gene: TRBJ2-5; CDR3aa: CATSRDPIQETQYF; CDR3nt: TGTGCCACCAGCAGAGATCCCATCCAAGAGACCCAGTACTTC
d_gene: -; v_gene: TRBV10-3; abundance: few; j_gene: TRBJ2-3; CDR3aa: CAISESGVSNTDTQYF; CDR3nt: TGTGCCATCAGTGAGTCGGGGGTCTCAAACACAGATACGCAGTATTTT
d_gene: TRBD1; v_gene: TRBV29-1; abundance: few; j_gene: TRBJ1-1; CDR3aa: CSGWGDRGNTEAFF; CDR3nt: TGCAGCGGATGGGGGGACAGGGGGAACACTGAAGCTTTCTTT
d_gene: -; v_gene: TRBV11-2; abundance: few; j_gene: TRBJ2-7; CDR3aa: CASTNPWAVIPYEQYF; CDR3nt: TGTGCCAGCACCAATCCGTGGGCAGTTATACCCTACGAGCAGTACTTC
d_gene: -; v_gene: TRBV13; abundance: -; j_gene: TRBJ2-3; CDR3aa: CASSLGRGTTDTQYF; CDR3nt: TGTGCCAGCAGCTTAGGCCGAGGGACCACAGATACGCAGTATTTT
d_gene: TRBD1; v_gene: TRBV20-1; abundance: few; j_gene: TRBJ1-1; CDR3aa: CSARAGQGWLNTEAFF; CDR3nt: TGCAGTGCTAGAGCAGGACAGGGATGGTTGAACACTGAAGCTTTCTTT
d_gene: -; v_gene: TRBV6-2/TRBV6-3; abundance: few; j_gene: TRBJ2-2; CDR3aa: CASGRGQLDTGELFF; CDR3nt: TGTGCCAGCGGGAGGGGACAGCTTGACACCGGGGAGCTGTTTTTT
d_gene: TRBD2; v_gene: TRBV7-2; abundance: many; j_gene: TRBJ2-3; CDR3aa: CASSQLAGGVTDTQYF; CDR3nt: TGTGCCAGCAGCCAACTAGCGGGGGGAGTCACAGATACGCAGTATTTT
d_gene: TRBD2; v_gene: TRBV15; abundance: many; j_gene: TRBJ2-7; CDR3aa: CATSRDWVAGTEQYF; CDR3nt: TGTGCCACCAGCAGAGATTGGGTAGCGGGGACCGAGCAGTACTTC
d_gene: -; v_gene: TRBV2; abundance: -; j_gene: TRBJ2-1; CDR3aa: CASSERFF; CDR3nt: TGTGCCAGCAGCGAACGGTTCTTC
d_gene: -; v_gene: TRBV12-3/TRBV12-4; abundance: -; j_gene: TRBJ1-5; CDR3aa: CASSLAGDNQPQHF; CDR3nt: TGTGCCAGCAGCCTAGCGGGGGACAATCAGCCCCAGCATTTT
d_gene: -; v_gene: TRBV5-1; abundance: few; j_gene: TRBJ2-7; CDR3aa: CASREGHILSSYEQYF; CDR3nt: TGCGCCAGCAGAGAGGGGCACATCTTAAGCTCCTACGAGCAGTACTTC
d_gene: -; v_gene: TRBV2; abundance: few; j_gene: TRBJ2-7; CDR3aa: CASGVSYEQYF; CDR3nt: TGTGCCAGCGGCGTCTCCTACGAGCAGTACTTC
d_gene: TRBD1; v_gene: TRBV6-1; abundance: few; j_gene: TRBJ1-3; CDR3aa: CASRDRAPSGNTIYF; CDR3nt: TGTGCCAGCAGGGACAGGGCCCCCTCTGGAAACACCATATATTTT
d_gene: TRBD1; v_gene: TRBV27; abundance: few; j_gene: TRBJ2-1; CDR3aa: CASSRDRSAYNEQFF; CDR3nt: TGTGCCAGCAGTAGGGACAGGTCAGCCTACAATGAGCAGTTCTTC
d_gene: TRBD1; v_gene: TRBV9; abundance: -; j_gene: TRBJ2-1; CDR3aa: CASSVVGTGVNEQFF; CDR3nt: TGTGCCAGCAGCGTAGTTGGGACAGGGGTCAATGAGCAGTTCTTC
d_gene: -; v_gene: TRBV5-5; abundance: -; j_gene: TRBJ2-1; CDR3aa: CASSLDGSWYNEQFF; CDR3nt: TGTGCCAGCAGCTTGGACGGGTCGTGGTACAATGAGCAGTTCTTC
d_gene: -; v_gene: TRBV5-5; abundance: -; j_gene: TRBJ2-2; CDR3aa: CASSPTRANTGELFF; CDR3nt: TGTGCCAGCAGCCCCACCAGGGCCAACACCGGGGAGCTGTTTTTT
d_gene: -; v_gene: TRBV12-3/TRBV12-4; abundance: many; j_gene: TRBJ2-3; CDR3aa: CASSFRGASTDTQYF; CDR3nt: TGCGCCAGCAGCTTCAGGGGTGCGAGCACAGATACGCAGTATTTT
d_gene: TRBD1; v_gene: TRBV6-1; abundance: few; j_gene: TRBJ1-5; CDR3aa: CAGPRDRECGNQPQHF; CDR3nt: TGTGCCGGTCCTCGGGACAGGGAATGTGGCAATCAGCCCCAGCATTTT
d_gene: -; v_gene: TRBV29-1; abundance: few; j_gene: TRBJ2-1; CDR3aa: CSLENDYNEQFF; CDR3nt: TGCAGCCTGGAGAACGATTACAATGAGCAGTTCTTC
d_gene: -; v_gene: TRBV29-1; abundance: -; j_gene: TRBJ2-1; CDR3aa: CSAEGVESRLSGPNHPGQFF; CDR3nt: TGCAGCGCCGAAGGAGTGGAATCGCGTCTATCGGGCCCGAACCACCCGGGGCAGTTCTTC
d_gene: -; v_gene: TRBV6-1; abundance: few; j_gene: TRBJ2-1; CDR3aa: CASSAHPPDRNNEQFF; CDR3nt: TGTGCCAGCAGCGCTCACCCACCAGACAGGAACAATGAGCAGTTCTTC
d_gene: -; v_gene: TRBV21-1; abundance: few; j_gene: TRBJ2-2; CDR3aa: CASETGTSGGSTGELFF; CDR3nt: TGTGCCAGCGAAACCGGGACTAGCGGGGGGAGCACCGGGGAGCTGTTTTTT
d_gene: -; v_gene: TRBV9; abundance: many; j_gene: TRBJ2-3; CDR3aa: CASSVEGGTDTQYF; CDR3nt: TGTGCCAGCAGCGTAGAGGGGGGAACAGATACGCAGTATTTT
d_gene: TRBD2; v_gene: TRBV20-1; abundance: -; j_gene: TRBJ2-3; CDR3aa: CSASSGGRADTQYF; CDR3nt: TGCAGTGCTAGCTCCGGGGGGAGGGCAGATACGCAGTATTTT
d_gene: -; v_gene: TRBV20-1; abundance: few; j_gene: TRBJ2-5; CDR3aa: CSASTGTPQETQYF; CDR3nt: TGCAGTGCCTCTACCGGGACGCCTCAAGAGACCCAGTACTTC
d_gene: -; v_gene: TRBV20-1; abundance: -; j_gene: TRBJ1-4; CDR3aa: CSASPIASLFF; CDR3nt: TGCAGTGCTAGTCCCATAGCGTCCTTGTTTTTT
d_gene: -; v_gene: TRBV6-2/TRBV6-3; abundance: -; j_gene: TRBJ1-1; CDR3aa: CASRRRSNTEAFF; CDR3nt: TGTGCCAGCAGGCGTCGGTCTAACACTGAAGCTTTCTTT
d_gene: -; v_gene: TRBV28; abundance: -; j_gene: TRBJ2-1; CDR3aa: CASSHRMGRYNEQFF; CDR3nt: TGTGCCAGCAGCCACAGGATGGGACGATACAATGAGCAGTTCTTC
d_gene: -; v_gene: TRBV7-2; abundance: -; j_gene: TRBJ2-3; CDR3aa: CASSSKVIHLTDTQYF; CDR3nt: TGTGCCAGCAGCTCGAAGGTCATCCATCTCACAGATACGCAGTATTTT
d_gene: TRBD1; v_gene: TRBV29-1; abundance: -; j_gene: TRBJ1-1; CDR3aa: CSTDRGRTEAFF; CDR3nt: TGCAGCACAGACAGGGGGCGAACTGAAGCTTTCTTT
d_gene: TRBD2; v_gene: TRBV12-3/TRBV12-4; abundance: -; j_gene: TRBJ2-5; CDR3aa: CASSFLRTSGAQETQYF; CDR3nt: TGTGCCAGCAGTTTCCTCCGGACTAGCGGGGCTCAAGAGACCCAGTACTTC
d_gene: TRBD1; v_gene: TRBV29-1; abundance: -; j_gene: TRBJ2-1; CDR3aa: CSGRRGRGRVIGYNEQFF; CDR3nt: TGCAGCGGGAGGAGGGGCAGGGGGCGCGTGATAGGATACAATGAGCAGTTCTTC
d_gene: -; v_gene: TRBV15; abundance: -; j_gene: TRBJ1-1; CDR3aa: CATSRGSVEAFF; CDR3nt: TGTGCCACCAGCAGAGGTTCGGTGGAAGCTTTCTTT
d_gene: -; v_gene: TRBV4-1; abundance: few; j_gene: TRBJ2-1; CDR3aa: CASSQSARDSLGEQFF; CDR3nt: TGCGCCAGCAGCCAGTCAGCCCGGGACTCCCTGGGTGAGCAGTTCTTC
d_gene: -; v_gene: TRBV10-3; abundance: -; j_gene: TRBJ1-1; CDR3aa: CAISESGRPNTEAFF; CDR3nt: TGTGCCATCAGTGAGTCGGGCAGACCGAACACTGAAGCTTTCTTT
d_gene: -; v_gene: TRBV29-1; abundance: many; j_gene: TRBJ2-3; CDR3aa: CSAGGQYTDTQYF; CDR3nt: TGCAGCGCGGGGGGACAGTACACAGATACGCAGTATTTT
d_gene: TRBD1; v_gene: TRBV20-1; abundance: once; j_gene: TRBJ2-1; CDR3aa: CSARDYRGASYNEQFF; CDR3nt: TGCAGTGCTAGAGATTACAGGGGGGCCTCCTACAATGAGCAGTTCTTC
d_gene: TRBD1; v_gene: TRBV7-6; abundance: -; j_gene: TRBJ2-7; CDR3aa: CASSHGTGAHEQYF; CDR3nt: TGTGCCAGCAGCCACGGGACAGGGGCACACGAGCAGTACTTC
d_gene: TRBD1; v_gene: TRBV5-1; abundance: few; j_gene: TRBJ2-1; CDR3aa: CASSFAGQGYNEQFF; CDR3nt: TGCGCCAGCAGCTTCGCGGGACAGGGCTACAATGAGCAGTTCTTC
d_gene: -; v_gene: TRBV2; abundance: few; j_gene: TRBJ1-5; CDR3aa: CASRDLGRLNQPQHF; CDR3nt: TGTGCCAGCAGGGATTTAGGACGGTTAAATCAGCCCCAGCATTTT
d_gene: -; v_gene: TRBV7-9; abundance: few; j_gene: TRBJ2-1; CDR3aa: CASSLARGVQFF; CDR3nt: TGTGCCAGCAGCTTAGCGCGAGGGGTGCAGTTCTTC
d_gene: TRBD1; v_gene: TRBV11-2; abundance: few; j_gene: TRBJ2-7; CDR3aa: CASSYGTGVYEQYF; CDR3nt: TGTGCCAGCAGTTACGGGACAGGGGTCTACGAGCAGTACTTC
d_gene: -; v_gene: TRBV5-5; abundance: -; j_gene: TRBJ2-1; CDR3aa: CASSLVLKGGPRPTRQFF; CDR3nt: TGTGCCAGCAGCTTGGTCCTCAAGGGCGGCCCAAGGCCAACCCGGCAGTTCTTC
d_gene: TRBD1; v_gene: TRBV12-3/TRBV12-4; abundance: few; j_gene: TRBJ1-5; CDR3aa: CASSYDRAQPQHF; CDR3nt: TGTGCCAGCAGTTACGACAGGGCTCAGCCCCAGCATTTT
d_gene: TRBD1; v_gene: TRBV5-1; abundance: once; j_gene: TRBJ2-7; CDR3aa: CASSRDRGLLDEQYF; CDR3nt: TGCGCCAGCAGCAGGGACAGGGGGCTGCTTGACGAGCAGTACTTC
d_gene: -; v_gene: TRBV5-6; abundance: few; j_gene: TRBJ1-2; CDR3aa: CASSSAGYGYTF; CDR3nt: TGTGCCAGCAGCTCGGCGGGCTATGGCTACACCTTC